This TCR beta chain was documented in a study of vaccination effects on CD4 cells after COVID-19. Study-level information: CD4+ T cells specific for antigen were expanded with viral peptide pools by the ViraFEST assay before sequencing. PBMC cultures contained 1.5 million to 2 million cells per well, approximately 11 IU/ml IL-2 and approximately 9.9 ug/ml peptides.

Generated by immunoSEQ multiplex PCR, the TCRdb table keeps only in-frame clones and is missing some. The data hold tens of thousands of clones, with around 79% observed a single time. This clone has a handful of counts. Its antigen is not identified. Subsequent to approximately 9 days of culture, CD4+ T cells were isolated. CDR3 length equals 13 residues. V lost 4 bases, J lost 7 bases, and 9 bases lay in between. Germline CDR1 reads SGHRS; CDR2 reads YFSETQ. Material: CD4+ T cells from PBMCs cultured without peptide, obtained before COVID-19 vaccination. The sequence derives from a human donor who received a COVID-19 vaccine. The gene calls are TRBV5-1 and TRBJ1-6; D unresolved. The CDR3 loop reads CASSRLENSPLHF. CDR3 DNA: TGCGCCAGCAGCCGATTAGAGAATTCACCCCTCCACTTT.